This T cell receptor beta chain derives from a study of neurological immune-mediated disorders. Whole-study findings and limits: None of the CDR3 amino acid sequences of expanded clones recurred across subjects, suggesting private repertoires in all groups.

This clonotype was counted many times. Its antigen is currently unknown. TCRdb reprocessed the 5' RACE reads with MiXCR, giving one entry per CDR3 protein. The sample has around 46,000 distinct CDR3 sequences, roughly 4% seen once. The germline V gene encodes CDR1 MNHEY and CDR2 SVGEGT. Between the trimmed V and J ends, which lost 6 bases and 4 bases, there was a span of 10 bases. The CDR3 is made up of 14 amino acids. Where libraries were unsorted, they were derived from 2 million PBMCs stored at -80 degrees C. The receptor was isolated from an older woman with multiple sclerosis. The chain joins TRBV6-2 or TRBV6-3 to TRBJ1-6; no clear D. The specimen was PBMCs. The CDR3, as DNA: TGTGCCAGCAGCGAGGGCCTTTATAATTCACCCCTCCACTTT. Amino acid sequence: CASSEGLYNSPLHF.